This TCR beta chain was sequenced in a study of graft-versus-host responses after intestinal transplantation. The overall study: Multivisceral, liver-intestinal, or isolated intestinal transplants were performed in recipients. Induction using anti-thymocyte globulin, followed by tacrolimus and steroids for 2 to 4 years, was given to all recipients.

Regarding the study as a whole: Recipient bone marrow held GvH clones, some seen earlier in ileum or blood. Allograft clonal ratios (graft-versus-host to host-versus-graft) were high in patients who had graft-donor T cell macrochimerism.

The CDR3 is 11 amino acids. The germline V gene has CDR1 MGHRA and CDR2 YSYEKL. Trimming took 2 bases from V and 8 from J, leaving 5 bases between them. The assay was immunoSEQ multiplex PCR, and TCRdb's table has in-frame clones only and misses some. The table includes about 110,000 clones, approximately 90% detected once. About this clone itself: Its antigen remains unknown.

Sample: unstimulated CD4+ T cells sorted from spleen or lymph node cells, taken before transplant. This rearrangement joins TRBV4-1 to TRBJ2-3; D is uncertain. The TCR comes from a human donor who was the organ donor for an intestinal transplant. The CDR3 protein is CASSQNRTQYF. The DNA for the CDR3 is TGCGCCAGCAGCCAAAATCGTACGCAGTATTTT.